One and the same sample provided the 11 T cell receptor beta chains below, sequenced in a study of T cell responses to AZD1222 COVID-19 vaccine. Clones were sequenced by immunoSEQ multiplex PCR, and TCRdb holds only the in-frame ones, with some missing. The data show around 130,000 clones, 93% seen once. Specimen: peripheral blood, collected on day 0 of AZD1222 vaccination. The origin of the receptors is an adult in good health.

The gene calls are TRBV6-2 or TRBV6-3 and TRBJ1-1; a weak D match, TRBD1 (6 bases). The CDR3 has 11 amino acids. CDR1 is MNHEY, CDR2 SVGEGT, per germline. Trimming cost V 6 bases and J 10 bases, with 12 bases left between them. The chain's CDR3 is CASSHGRGAFF. The DNA for the CDR3 is TGTGCCAGCAGCCACGGCAGGGGAGCTTTCTTT.

J is TRBJ2-5 and V is TRBV28; 10 bases are a match to TRBD2. Germline trimming cut 2 bases from V and 7 bases from J; bases unmatched to any gene: 4. CDR1 and CDR2 from the germline V gene are MDHEN and SYDVKM. The CDR3 is 14 residues long. This CDR3 reads CASSLLAGVGTQYF. The CDR3 bases are TGTGCCAGCAGTTTACTAGCGGGAGTCGGGACCCAGTACTTC.

This chain uses TRBV10-3 with TRBJ1-5, with 12 bases lining up with TRBD1. This CDR3 is 19 amino acids long. Germline V lookup: CDR1 ENHRY, CDR2 SYGVKD. V lost 0 bases to trimming and J lost 5 bases; unmatched junction nucleotides: 11. The CDR3 loop reads CAISESKGQGARYHQPQHF. CDR3 bases: TGTGCCATCAGTGAGTCGAAGGGACAGGGGGCTCGATACCATCAGCCCCAGCATTTT.

The gene calls are TRBV6-6 and TRBJ2-5, with 9 bases lining up with TRBD2. With 0 bases clipped from V and 5 bases from J, the junction kept 7 bases outside the gene matches. There are 16 residues in the CDR3. Germline loops: CDR1 MNHNY, CDR2 SVGAGI (reference sequence). The CDR3 DNA follows: TGTGCCAGCAGTTACTCAGGTGCGGGAGGGGGGGAGACCCAGTACTTC. Amino acid sequence: CASSYSGAGGGETQYF.

The chain uses TRBV6-5 and TRBJ2-7; D may match TRBD1 or TRBD2 (6 bases each). V shed 2 bases and J shed 6 bases, with 8 bases lying between them. CDR1 and CDR2 from the germline V gene are MNHEY and SVGAGI. The CDR3 consists of 12 residues. The CDR3 here is CASSYGGPEQYF. The CDR3 DNA follows: TGTGCCAGCAGTTACGGGGGGCCCGAGCAGTACTTC.

The rearrangement links TRBV6-5 to TRBJ2-7; 11 bases are a match to TRBD2. J lost 3 bases, V lost 6 bases, and 7 bases had no gene match. This CDR3 is built from 15 residues. Per the germline V gene, CDR1 is MNHEY and CDR2 is SVGAGI. DNA of the CDR3: TGTGCCAGCAGAGCGCCGACTAGCGGGAACTACGAGCAGTACTTC. This translates into CASRAPTSGNYEQYF.

The sample holds a few counts of this clone. This chain links TRBV2 with TRBJ2-3; 8 bases agree with TRBD2. The V gene end was trimmed by 6 bases and the J gene end by 2 bases; junction bases not matched to a gene: 7. The CDR3 covers 15 residues. Germline CDR1 and CDR2: SNHLY and FYNNEI. The CDR3 DNA reads as TGTGCCAGCAGGAAATTGACTAGCGCCACAGATACGCAGTATTTT. This codes for CASRKLTSATDTQYF.

This clone was counted once. V is TRBV3-1 (or the pseudogene TRBV3-2) and J is TRBJ1-1; D unresolved. The CDR3 has 13 amino acids. The germline V gene has CDR1 LGHDT and CDR2 YNNKEL (reference sequence). With 2 bases removed from V and 3 bases from J, the gap between germline ends came to 7 bases. In nucleotides, the CDR3 is TGTGCCAGCAGCCAAATGGGTCACACTGAAGCTTTCTTT. Protein sequence: CASSQMGHTEAFF.

The chain combines TRBV25-1 with TRBJ1-4, with D maybe TRBD1 (5 bases). Germline V CDR1 and CDR2: MGHDK, SYGVNS. The CDR3 spans 15 residues. V lost 2 bases to trimming and J lost 5 bases, with 12 bases between them. The CDR3 sequence: CASSEHGGKNEKLFF. CDR3 nucleotides: TGTGCCAGCAGTGAACACGGGGGGAAAAATGAAAAACTGTTTTTT.

The chain combines TRBV7-2 with TRBJ1-1; D gene ambiguous. Trimming removed 3 bases at V and 1 base at J, with 9 bases between. The CDR3 is 14 residues long. CDR1 SGHTA and CDR2 FQGNSA come from the germline V gene. The CDR3 sequence: CASSLNGRNTEAFF. CDR3 DNA: TGTGCCAGCAGCTTGAACGGTAGGAACACTGAAGCTTTCTTT.

The genes are TRBV6-5 and TRBJ2-7; 8 nucleotides match TRBD1. The CDR3 loop spans 15 amino acids. CDR1 and CDR2 (germline): MNHEY, SVGAGI. The V and J ends lost 6 bases and 0 bases, in that order; junction bases with no gene match: 7. CDR3 loop: CASRRGQVHSYEQYF. The CDR3 DNA sequence: TGTGCCAGCAGAAGGGGACAGGTTCACTCCTACGAGCAGTACTTC.